The TCR beta chain under discussion was sequenced for a study of PD-1 blockade in classical Hodgkin lymphoma. Study results and limitations: Diversity in CD4+ TCRs, unlike that measured in CD8+ TCRs, had risen significantly by C4D1. Later analyses included only patients treated at least 1 year post-ASCT. At baseline, newly diagnosed patients reportedly showed less TCR diversity than healthy donors.

Germline values: CDR1 LGHNA, CDR2 YNFKEQ. V was clipped by 2 bases and J by 6 bases; unmatched bases: 12. The CDR3 consists of 17 residues. Time point given: cycle 4 day 1 (C4D1), after five to seven weeks of nivolumab. Following autologous stem cell transplantation, relapse occurred in every patient, and exposure to brentuximab vedotin varied. Profiling relied on immunoSEQ multiplex PCR, and the TCRdb table lists in-frame clones only, not all of them. The sample records about 47,000 clones, approximately 80% being singletons. Concerning this clone: The target antigen is unknown.

This TCR came from a human donor with classical Hodgkin lymphoma. The chain carries TRBV4-2 and TRBJ2-7; 11 bases are shared with TRBD2. Sequencing was performed on peripheral blood mononuclear cells (PBMCs), taken before the fourth cycle of nivolumab. The CDR3 DNA follows: TGTGCCAGCAGCCAAACCCCGGGGGTAGCGGGAGGGGTCGAGCAGTACTTC. Residues: CASSQTPGVAGGVEQYF.